The 15 T cell receptor beta chains presented below share a single source sample, sequenced in a study of T cells in Graves' hyperthyroidism and ophthalmopathy. TCR beta CDR3 regions were amplified from RNA transcripts. HTBI primers were used for first-round RT-PCR of the TCR CDR3. MiXCR was run by TCRdb on the multiplex PCR reads, yielding one entry per CDR3 protein. The profile covers 250,000 to 300,000 distinct CDR3 sequences, with about 16% appearing a single time and roughly 30% taken by the ten largest. The sample consisted of blood. The receptor source for this set is a woman in her fifties or sixties with Graves' hyperthyroidism that later progressed to Graves' ophthalmopathy.

This clonotype was seen a handful of times. The genes are TRBV19 and TRBJ1-5; a possible D gene is TRBD1 (5 bases). The germline V gene encodes CDR1 LNHDA and CDR2 SQIVND (reference sequence). This CDR3 contains 15 residues. The V end was cut by 6 bases, the J end by 2 bases, with 14 bases between. This chain's CDR3 is CASRKGTPGNQPQHF. The CDR3 coding sequence is TGTGCCAGTAGAAAGGGGACGCCAGGCAATCAGCCCCAGCATTTT.

The chain joins TRBV20-1 to TRBJ1-5, with D maybe TRBD1 (6 bases). This CDR3 is 14 amino acids long. V dropped 0 bases and J dropped 3 bases, with 9 bases sitting between them. Per the germline V gene, CDR1 is DFQATT and CDR2 is SNEGSKA (reference sequence). As DNA, the CDR3 is TGCAGTGCTAGAGAAGGGGGTTACAATCAGCCCCAGCATTTT. Protein: CSAREGGYNQPQHF.

As for this clonotype: A much larger clone differs by one base, so this may be a read error. This chain connects TRBV7-9 to TRBJ2-4; D gene ambiguous. Germline CDR1 SEHNR, CDR2 FQNEAQ (reference sequence). Trimming cost V 3 bases and J 7 bases, with 13 bases left between them. The CDR3 spans 14 residues. The CDR3 spells CASSLAPGGNIQYF. CDR3 nucleotide sequence: TGTGCCAGCAGCTTGGCCCCGGGTGGGAACATTCAGTACTTC.

The V gene is TRBV4-2, the J gene TRBJ2-1, with a possible D match to TRBD1 (5 bases). V was cut by 1 base and J by 7 bases, with 17 bases left in between. The CDR3 is 16 amino acids. The V gene's germline CDR1 is LGHNA and CDR2 YNFKEQ. In DNA, the CDR3 is TGTGCCAGCAGCCAAGCTCTGAGACAGAGTAGAAATGAGCAGTTCTTC. Its translation is CASSQALRQSRNEQFF.

The V and J genes are TRBV9 and TRBJ2-1; tentatively, D is TRBD2 (5 bases). The length of the CDR3 is 16 residues. Germline CDR1 is SGDLS and CDR2 is YYNGEE. Between the trimmed V and J ends, which lost 4 bases and 7 bases, there was a span of 21 bases. This chain's CDR3 is CASSFQATDFPNEQFF. The DNA for the CDR3 is TGTGCCAGCAGCTTCCAGGCTACGGACTTCCCGAATGAGCAGTTCTTC. The full variable domain, rest sourced from reference TRBV9 and TRBJ2-1, is DSGVTQTPKHLITATGQRVTLRCSPRSGDLSVYWYQQSLDQGLQFLIQYYNGEERAKGNILERFSAQQFPDLHSELNLSSLELGDSALYFCASSFQATDFPNEQFFGPGTRLTVL.

This clonotype has a handful of counts. The chain links TRBV7-9 to TRBJ2-1; a possible D gene is TRBD2 (5 bases). Per the germline V gene, CDR1 is SEHNR and CDR2 is FQNEAQ (reference sequence). This CDR3 has 15 amino acids. V was shortened by 5 bases and J by 1 base, with 12 bases between the two germline ends. CDR3 region: CASSLRTPSYNEQFF. The CDR3 DNA reads TGTGCCAGCAGCCTTAGGACTCCATCCTACAATGAGCAGTTCTTC.

This clonotype appeared many times. The chain carries TRBV13 and TRBJ1-1, with 7 bases that match TRBD1. CDR1 and CDR2 (germline): PRHDT, FYEKMQ (reference sequence). The CDR3 sequence is 15 residues long. The V and J ends lost 5 bases and 1 base, in that order; junction bases with no gene match: 7. The CDR3 loop reads CASSRQGTPNTEAFF. In DNA, the CDR3 is TGTGCCAGCAGCAGACAGGGCACCCCGAACACTGAAGCTTTCTTT.

This clonotype was seen repeatedly, ten times or more. V is TRBV11-2 and J is TRBJ1-1, with D possibly TRBD1 on 5 matching bases. In germline, CDR1 is SGHAT, CDR2 FQNNGV. CDR3 size: 13 residues. V was shortened by 0 bases and J by 6 bases, with 8 bases between the two germline ends. CDR3 sequence reads: CASSLEPTAEAFF. As DNA, the CDR3 is TGTGCCAGCAGCTTAGAACCGACAGCTGAAGCTTTCTTT.

In regard to this clonotype: Given a much more abundant clone one base away, this may be a read error. The chain combines TRBV11-2 with TRBJ2-2, with D maybe TRBD2 (5 bases). The CDR3 contains 15 residues. Germline CDR1 SGHAT, CDR2 FQNNGV. The chain's CDR3 is CASSLGYGNTGELLF. CDR3 bases: TGTGCCAGCAGCTTAGGTTATGGGAACACCGGGGAGCTGCTTTTT.

The CDR3 coding sequence is TGTGCCAGCAGCCATCGGACTAGCGGGAGGGTGTACGAGCAGTACTTC. It is translated as CASSHRTSGRVYEQYF. The V and J genes are TRBV3-1 and TRBJ2-7; 15 bases are a match to TRBD2. Germline values: CDR1 LGHDT, CDR2 YNNKEL (reference sequence). The CDR3 is made up of 16 amino acids. The trim removed 3 bases at V and 4 bases at J, leaving 4 bases unmatched.

This clonotype was seen ten or more times. This chain links TRBV30 with TRBJ1-6; D uncertain. The CDR3 loop spans 13 amino acids. Trimming shortened V by 0 bases and J by 7 bases, and 7 bases separated the two germline ends. CDR1 and CDR2 (germline): GTSNPN, SVGIG (reference sequence). The CDR3 bases are TGTGCCTGGAGTGTAAAGGGAAATTCACCCCTCCACTTT. It is translated as CAWSVKGNSPLHF.

Concerning this clonotype: A much larger clone lies a single base off, so this may be a read error. This CDR3 is missing its conserved last phenylalanine or tryptophan, likely due to a read error. The chain carries TRBV30 and TRBJ1-1, with D hard to call. Germline V gene sequence: CDR1 GTSNPN, CDR2 SVGIG (reference sequence). The CDR3 loop spans 13 amino acids. Trimming left V 3 bases short and J 3 bases short, with 11 bases between. CDR3 sequence: CAWRARLHTEAFL. Written as DNA, the CDR3 is TGTGCCTGGAGGGCGAGACTACACACTGAAGCTTTCCTT.

This clonotype was counted ten times or more. The chain joins TRBV18 to TRBJ2-7; a possible D gene is TRBD1 (6 bases). From germline, CDR1 is KGHSH and CDR2 LQKENI. This CDR3 is 13 amino acids long. V dropped 6 bases and J dropped 7 bases, with 16 bases sitting between them. CDR3 sequence (DNA): TGTGCCAGCTCGCAGTACAGGGTGAAAGAGCAGTACTTC. Translating it yields CASSQYRVKEQYF. The variable domain in full, completed from reference TRBV18 and TRBJ2-7, reads NAGVMQNPRHLVRRRGQEARLRCSPMKGHSHVYWYRQLPEEGLKFMVYLQKENIIDESGMPKERFSAEFPKEGPSILRIQQVVRGDSAAYFCASSQYRVKEQYFGPGTRLTVT.

Many counts were recorded for this clonotype. The rearrangement uses TRBV15 and TRBJ2-5; D is undetermined. Germline V gene data show CDR1 as LNHNV and CDR2 as YYDKDF (reference sequence). The CDR3 sequence is 14 residues long. V was clipped by 1 base and J by 0 bases, with 6 bases between them. In DNA form, the CDR3 reads TGTGCCACCAGCAGAGCGACTTACCAAGAGACCCAGTACTTC. It is translated as CATSRATYQETQYF.

The chain uses TRBV20-1 and TRBJ1-4; D possibly corresponds to TRBD1 (6 bases). The CDR3 totals 14 residues. V was trimmed by 3 bases and J by 4 bases, leaving 12 bases between them. The V gene's germline CDR1 is DFQATT and CDR2 SNEGSKA (reference sequence). CDR3 sequence reads: CSARRGQSNEKLFF. The CDR3 bases are TGCAGTGCTAGGCGGGGGCAGAGTAATGAAAAACTGTTTTTT.